This entry is about one T cell receptor (beta chain). Its antigen remains unknown. This CDR3 is 16 amino acids long. Germline CDR1 LNHDA, CDR2 SQIVND (reference sequence). V lost 4 bases, J lost 0 bases, and 5 bases stayed unmatched. Method: immunoSEQ multiplex PCR; TCRdb's copy keeps in-frame clones and lacks some. The sample contains 95,000 to 150,000 clones, approximately 88% of which appear only once. These data originate in a study of T cell responses to AZD1222 COVID-19 vaccine. Broader study findings: Spike was spanned by vaccine-associated CD4 TCRs, with dominance at 160-218 and 743-854.

The sequence was collected from an adult in good health. The source material was peripheral blood, sampled on day 0 of AZD1222 vaccination. This chain uses TRBV19 with TRBJ2-1, with 8 positions matching TRBD2. This chain's CDR3 is CASSTLAGSSYNEQFF. The DNA for the CDR3 is TGTGCCAGTAGTACTTTAGCGGGGAGCTCCTACAATGAGCAGTTCTTC.